Given below is one TCR beta chain in context. The CDR3 extends over 17 amino acids. Looked up from germline, CDR1 is SGHVS and CDR2 is FNYEAQ. Deletions cut 8 bases from V and 1 base from J, with 18 bases between. CD45RO-negative cells were positively selected for CCR7, leaving out terminally differentiated effector memory CD45RA+ cells. The sample is drawn from a study of shared clonotypes between healthy human individuals. Repertoires were generated with immunoSEQ multiplex PCR, while TCRdb's copy carries only in-frame clones and drops some. The sample comprises hundreds of thousands of clones, 92% of which are singletons, and around 24% rests with the top ten.

Material for sequencing was naive CD8+ T cells sorted from blood. The sequence was obtained from a man aged 30-40 years in good health. The chain employs TRBV7-6 and TRBJ2-6; D might be TRBD2 (6 bases). CDR3 coding DNA: TGTGCCAGCCAAGTGGGAGGCGCTGGTTCTGGGGCCAACGTCCTGACTTTC. As protein: CASQVGGAGSGANVLTF.